Each of the 21 T cell receptor beta chains below was sequenced from the same sample in a study of cytomegalovirus exposure and HLA in healthy donors. The PCR had 60 Vbeta and 13 Jbeta primers. Measured with immunoSEQ multiplex PCR; TCRdb has only the in-frame clones, and not every one. Here the sample spans around 190,000 clones, around 77% being singletons. The sequenced sample consisted of PBMCs. These receptor sequences come from a woman aged 25 to 39 in good health and CMV-seronegative.

The rearrangement joins TRBV28 to TRBJ1-6; D not certain. Trimming shortened V by 7 bases and J by 9 bases, and 10 bases separated the two germline ends. The germline V gene has CDR1 MDHEN and CDR2 SYDVKM. The CDR3 is made up of 12 amino acids. The CDR3, as DNA: TGTGCCAGCACAATGGCGGTTTCACCCCTCCACTTT. Residues: CASTMAVSPLHF.

The rearrangement uses TRBV7-2 and TRBJ2-1, with D tentatively TRBD2 (8 bases). CDR3 length: 17 residues. Germline CDR1 SGHTA, CDR2 FQGNSA. Trimming removed 5 bases from V and 0 bases from J, with 17 bases in between. This CDR3 is CASSRGGTSGSYNEQFF. The DNA of the CDR3 is TGTGCCAGCAGCCGAGGGGGCACTAGCGGCTCCTACAATGAGCAGTTCTTC.

The V and J genes are TRBV6-6 and TRBJ2-3; a weak D match, TRBD2 (5 bases). Germline V lookup: CDR1 MNHNY, CDR2 SVGAGI (reference sequence). Between the trimmed V and J ends, which lost 7 bases and 2 bases, there was a span of 13 bases. This CDR3 spans 14 amino acids. The CDR3 here is CASIRRVNTDTQYF. The CDR3 region has the DNA TGTGCCAGCATTAGGCGGGTAAACACAGATACGCAGTATTTT.

The CDR3 sequence: CATSREGGRETQYF. The CDR3 DNA reads TGTGCCACCAGCAGAGAGGGGGGGCGAGAGACCCAGTACTTC. This sequence joins TRBV15 and TRBJ2-5; D is possibly TRBD2 (7 bases). Germline lookup yields CDR1 LNHNV and CDR2 YYDKDF (reference sequence). V was shortened by 0 bases and J by 4 bases, with 9 bases between the two germline ends. This CDR3 spans 14 amino acids. The complete variable domain, with remaining parts taken from reference TRBV15 and TRBJ2-5, reads DAMVIQNPRYQVTQFGKPVTLSCSQTLNHNVMYWYQQKSSQAPKLLFHYYDKDFNNEADTPDNFQSRRPNTSFCFLDIRSPGLGDTAMYLCATSREGGRETQYFGPGTRLLVL.

V is TRBV28 and J is TRBJ1-2, with a possible D match to TRBD1 (6 bases). CDR3 length: 12 residues. The V end was cut by 5 bases, the J end by 5 bases, with 9 bases between. From germline, CDR1 is MDHEN and CDR2 SYDVKM. CDR3 region: CASSQQGYGYTF. The DNA for the CDR3 is TGTGCCAGCAGTCAACAGGGTTATGGCTACACCTTC.

The chain recombines TRBV7-9 with TRBJ2-1; 9 positions agree with TRBD2. The CDR3 is 14 amino acids. The J segment lost 9 bases and the V segment lost 3 bases, leaving 6 bases of the junction unmatched. Per germline, CDR1 SEHNR and CDR2 FQNEAQ (reference sequence). CDR3 sequence reads: CASSFQREVGEQFF. CDR3 in DNA: TGTGCCAGCAGCTTCCAGCGGGAGGTGGGTGAGCAGTTCTTC.

V usage is TRBV18 and J usage is TRBJ1-6; D not certain. The ends were cut back, 2 bases at V and 4 bases at J, with 3 bases in the middle. The CDR3 extends over 13 amino acids. Germline CDR1 reads KGHSH; CDR2 reads LQKENI. CDR3 sequence reads: CASSPTYNSPLHF. The CDR3 nucleotides read TGTGCCAGCTCACCAACATATAATTCACCCCTCCACTTT.

This chain joins TRBV2 and TRBJ1-5; 8 bases are shared with TRBD1. The CDR3 runs 14 residues. V trimming: 2 bases; J trimming: 7 bases; junction bases outside the gene matches: 4. Germline-derived CDR1 and CDR2 are SNHLY and FYNNEI. The CDR3, as DNA: TGTGCCAGCAGTGAATGGGACAGGCGACAGCCCCAGCATTTT. Translating it yields CASSEWDRRQPQHF.

The chain uses TRBV28 and TRBJ2-1, with 14 positions matching TRBD2. The CDR3 has 17 residues. CDR1 and CDR2 from the germline V gene are MDHEN and SYDVKM. V trimming: 4 bases; J trimming: 7 bases; junction bases outside the gene matches: 9. CDR3 sequence reads: CASSSLTSGRVRNEQFF. The CDR3 region has the DNA TGTGCCAGCAGTTCTCTGACTAGCGGGAGGGTTAGGAATGAGCAGTTCTTC. The whole variable domain, filled in from reference TRBV28 and TRBJ2-1, reads DVKVTQSSRYLVKRTGEKVFLECVQDMDHENMFWYRQDPGLGLRLIYFSYDVKMKEKGDIPEGYSVSREKKERFSLILESASTNQTSMYLCASSSLTSGRVRNEQFFGPGTRLTVL.

J is TRBJ2-3 and V is TRBV2, with TRBD2 identical over 7 bases. The V segment lost 3 bases and the J segment 0 bases; nucleotides outside the gene matches: 9. The CDR3 has 17 residues. Germline CDR1 and CDR2: SNHLY and FYNNEI. CDR3 sequence: CASSDLGTGGSTDTQYF. In DNA form, the CDR3 reads TGTGCCAGCAGTGACTTGGGAACGGGGGGTAGCACAGATACGCAGTATTTT. Full variable domain (remainder filled in from reference TRBV2 and TRBJ2-3): EPEVTQTPSHQVTQMGQEVILRCVPISNHLYFYWYRQILGQKVEFLVSFYNNEISEKSEIFDDQFSVERPDGSNFTLKIRSTKLEDSAMYFCASSDLGTGGSTDTQYFGPGTRLTVL.

The V call is TRBV5-1, the J call TRBJ1-1; D not certain. Trimming took 3 bases from V and 1 from J, leaving 7 bases between them. Germline loops: CDR1 SGHRS, CDR2 YFSETQ. The CDR3 is 13 residues long. For the CDR3, the DNA is TGCGCCAGCAGCTCGGTTGGGAACACTGAAGCTTTCTTT. The encoded protein is CASSSVGNTEAFF.

The chain employs TRBV6-5 and TRBJ2-7; D perhaps matches TRBD2 (5 bases). The V and J ends lost 6 bases and 0 bases respectively, with 15 bases between them. Germline V gene lookup returns CDR1 MNHEY and CDR2 SVGAGI. This CDR3 is 15 amino acids long. CDR3: CASSRGRDNSYEQYF. As DNA, the CDR3 is TGTGCCAGCAGCCGCGGACGGGATAACTCCTACGAGCAGTACTTC.

The chain employs TRBV30 and TRBJ2-7, with D possibly being TRBD2 (5 bases). V was clipped by 0 bases and J by 1 base, with 7 bases between them. Germline V gene sequence: CDR1 GTSNPN, CDR2 SVGIG (reference sequence). CDR3 length equals 13 residues. CDR3 DNA sequence: TGTGCCTGGAGTGTCAGCGGATCCTACGAGCAGTACTTC. This encodes CAWSVSGSYEQYF.

The chain is built from TRBV7-2 and TRBJ2-6; D uncertain. The CDR3 covers 16 residues. Germline CDR1 SGHTA, CDR2 FQGNSA. Trimming took off 3 bases at V and 0 bases at J, with 9 bases between the two ends. The CDR3 region has the DNA TGTGCCAGCAGCTTTATTTCGAGCTCTGGGGCCAACGTCCTGACTTTC. The encoded protein is CASSFISSSGANVLTF. Complete variable domain (other parts from reference TRBV7-2 and TRBJ2-6): GAGVSQSPSNKVTEKGKDVELRCDPISGHTALYWYRQSLGQGLEFLIYFQGNSAPDKSGLPSDRFSAERTGGSVSTLTIQRTQQEDSAVYLCASSFISSSGANVLTFGAGSRLTVL.

This rearrangement joins TRBV6-1 to TRBJ1-1, with 7 bases lining up with TRBD1. The CDR3 has 15 residues. Unmatched junction bases numbered 5, after V lost 4 bases and J lost 0 bases. The germline V gene encodes CDR1 MNHNS and CDR2 SASEGT. CDR3 amino acids: CASSARQGVNTEAFF. The CDR3 nucleotides read TGTGCCAGCAGTGCCCGACAGGGAGTGAACACTGAAGCTTTCTTT.

The rearrangement links TRBV28 to TRBJ2-1; TRBD1 matches 7 bases. V shed 2 bases and J 6 bases; nucleotides not matched to a gene: 7. This CDR3 is 15 amino acids long. CDR1 is MDHEN, CDR2 SYDVKM, per germline. CDR3 sequence reads: CASSLEGARINEQFF. The CDR3, as DNA: TGTGCCAGCAGTTTAGAGGGGGCCCGAATCAATGAGCAGTTCTTC. The whole variable domain, remainder taken from reference TRBV28 and TRBJ2-1, is DVKVTQSSRYLVKRTGEKVFLECVQDMDHENMFWYRQDPGLGLRLIYFSYDVKMKEKGDIPEGYSVSREKKERFSLILESASTNQTSMYLCASSLEGARINEQFFGPGTRLTVL.

The chain uses TRBV2 and TRBJ1-5; D call uncertain. With 1 base removed from V and 5 bases from J, the gap between germline ends came to 6 bases. The germline V gene encodes CDR1 SNHLY and CDR2 FYNNEI. The CDR3 sequence is 13 residues long. CDR3 nucleotides: TGTGCCAGCAGTGAAGAACGGTATCAGCCCCAGCATTTT. Encoded protein: CASSEERYQPQHF.

This clone was counted a single time. This sequence joins TRBV6-5 and TRBJ2-7; 8 bases are a match to TRBD2. With 1 base clipped from V and 5 bases from J, the junction kept 7 bases outside the gene matches. The CDR3 contains 15 residues. Germline V CDR1 and CDR2: MNHEY, SVGAGI. CDR3 DNA: TGTGCCAGCAGTTACTACGGGGGGGGCTCGCACGAGCAGTACTTC. Its translation: CASSYYGGGSHEQYF.

V gene TRBV10-3 combines with J gene TRBJ2-5; D possibly corresponds to TRBD1 (6 bases). TRBJ2-7 explains the end of the DNA better; the J call may be wrong. The CDR3 covers 13 residues. The germline gives CDR1 ENHRY, CDR2 SYGVKD. The CDR3 sequence: CAIGLQGSVEQYF. The CDR3 bases are TGTGCCATCGGGCTACAGGGTTCGGTCGAGCAGTACTTC.

V gene TRBV18 combines with J gene TRBJ2-5, with TRBD1 matching over 10 bases. Germline values: CDR1 KGHSH, CDR2 LQKENI. The CDR3 totals 15 residues. Unmatched junction bases numbered 5, after V lost 3 bases and J lost 4 bases. The CDR3 DNA follows: TGTGCCAGCTCACCCCGGGACAGGGGAATAGAGACCCAGTACTTC. Encoded protein: CASSPRDRGIETQYF.

This clone turned up a few times. The V gene is TRBV5-1, the J gene TRBJ2-1; TRBD1 is a possible D gene (6 bases). Trimming left V 0 bases short and J 0 bases short, with 10 bases between. The CDR3 covers 16 residues. Per germline, CDR1 SGHRS and CDR2 YFSETQ. The CDR3 DNA reads TGCGCCAGCAGCTTGGAGGGGACAAGCTCCTACAATGAGCAGTTCTTC. Protein: CASSLEGTSSYNEQFF.